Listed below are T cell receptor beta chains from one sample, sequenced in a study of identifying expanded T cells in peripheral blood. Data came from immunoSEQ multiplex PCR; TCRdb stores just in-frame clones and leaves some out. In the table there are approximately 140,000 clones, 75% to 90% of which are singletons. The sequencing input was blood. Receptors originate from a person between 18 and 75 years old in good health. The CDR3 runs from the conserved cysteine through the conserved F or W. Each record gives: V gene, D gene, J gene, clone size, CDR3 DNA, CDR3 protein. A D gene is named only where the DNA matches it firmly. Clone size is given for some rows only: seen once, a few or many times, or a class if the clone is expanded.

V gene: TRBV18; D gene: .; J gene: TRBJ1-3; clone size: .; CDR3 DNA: TGTGCCAGCTCACCGGTGGCTGACGGACTCTCTGGAAACACCATATATTTT; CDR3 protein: CASSPVADGLSGNTIYF
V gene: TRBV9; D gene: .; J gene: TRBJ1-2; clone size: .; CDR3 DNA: TGTGCCAGCAGCGCTGGACAGAAGAACTATGGCTACACCTTC; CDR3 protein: CASSAGQKNYGYTF
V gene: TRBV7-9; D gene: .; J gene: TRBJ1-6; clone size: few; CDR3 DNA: TGTGCCAGCGCGGGACCGGATAATTCACCCCTCCACTTT; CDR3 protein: CASAGPDNSPLHF
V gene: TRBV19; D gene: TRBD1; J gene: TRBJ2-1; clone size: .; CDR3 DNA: TGTGCCAGTAGTAGGACAGGGATCTACAATGAGCAGTTCTTC; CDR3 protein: CASSRTGIYNEQFF
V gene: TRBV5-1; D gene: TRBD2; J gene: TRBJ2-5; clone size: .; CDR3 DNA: TGCGCCAGCAGCTTGGGGTCGAGCGGGAGGGCCCGTGGGGAGACCCAGTACTTC; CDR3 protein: CASSLGSSGRARGETQYF
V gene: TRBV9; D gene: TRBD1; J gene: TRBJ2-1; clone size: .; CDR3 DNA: TGTGCCAGCAGCGCAAGGACAGGGGGCATTAATGAGCAGTTCTTC; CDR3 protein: CASSARTGGINEQFF
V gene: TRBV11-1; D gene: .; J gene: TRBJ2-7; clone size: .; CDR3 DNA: TGTGCCAGCAGCTCTGAAACCTACGAGCAGTACTTC; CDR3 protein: CASSSETYEQYF
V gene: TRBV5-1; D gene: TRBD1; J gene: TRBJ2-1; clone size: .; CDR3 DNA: TGCGCCAGCAGCTTGGGACAGGGTGGTGAGCAGTTCTTC; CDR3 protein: CASSLGQGGEQFF
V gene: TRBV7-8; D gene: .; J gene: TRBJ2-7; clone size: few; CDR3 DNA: TGTGCCAGCAGCCCTGGCCCAGGCGAGCAGTACTTC; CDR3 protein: CASSPGPGEQYF
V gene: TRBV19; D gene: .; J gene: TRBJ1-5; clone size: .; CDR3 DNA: TGTGCCAGTAGCCTGGTATGGACTAGCAATCAGCCCCAGCATTTT; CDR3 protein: CASSLVWTSNQPQHF
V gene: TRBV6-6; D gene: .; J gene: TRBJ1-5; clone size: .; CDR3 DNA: TGTGCCAGCAGGCCCCGAGGGGTTTATCAGCCCCAGCATTTT; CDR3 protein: CASRPRGVYQPQHF
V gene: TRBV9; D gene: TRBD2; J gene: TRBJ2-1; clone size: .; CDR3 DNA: TGTGCCAGCAGCGTTCGGACTAGCGGGGGGAGTTCGTACAATGAGCAGTTCTTC; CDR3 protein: CASSVRTSGGSSYNEQFF
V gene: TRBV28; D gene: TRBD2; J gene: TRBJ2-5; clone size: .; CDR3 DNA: TGTGCCAGCAGTGCCCTAGGGACTAGCGGGAGAGCAGAGACCCAGTACTTC; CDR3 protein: CASSALGTSGRAETQYF
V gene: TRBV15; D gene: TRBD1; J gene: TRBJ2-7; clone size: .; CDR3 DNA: TGTGCCACCAGCAGACTGAAGGTTCTAACCGGGACAGGCTACGAGCAGTACTTC; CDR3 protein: CATSRLKVLTGTGYEQYF
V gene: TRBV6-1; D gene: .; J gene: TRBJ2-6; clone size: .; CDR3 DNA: TGTGCCAGCAGCGGGTCTGGGGCCAACGTCCTGACTTTC; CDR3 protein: CASSGSGANVLTF
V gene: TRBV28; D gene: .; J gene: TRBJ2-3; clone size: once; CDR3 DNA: TGTGCCAGCAGTTTATTGGAGGGGAGCACAGATACGCAGTATTTT; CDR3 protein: CASSLLEGSTDTQYF
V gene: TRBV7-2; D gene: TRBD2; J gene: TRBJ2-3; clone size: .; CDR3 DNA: TGTGCCAGCAGCCCGGCTAGCGGCTACACAGATACGCAGTATTTT; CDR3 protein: CASSPASGYTDTQYF
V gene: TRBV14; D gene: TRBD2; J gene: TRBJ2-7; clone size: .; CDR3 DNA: TGTGCCAGCAGCGTCTTTAGCGCGGGAGTTGGCGAGCAGTACTTC; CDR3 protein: CASSVFSAGVGEQYF
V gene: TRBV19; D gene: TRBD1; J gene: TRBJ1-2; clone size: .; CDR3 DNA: TGTGCCAGTAGTACCCGACAGGGGAATGGCTATGGCTACACCTTC; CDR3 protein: CASSTRQGNGYGYTF
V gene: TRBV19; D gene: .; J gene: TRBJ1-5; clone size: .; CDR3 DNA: TGTGCCAGTACTGGACGGACGGAGAGCAATCAGCCCCAGCATTTT; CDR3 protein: CASTGRTESNQPQHF
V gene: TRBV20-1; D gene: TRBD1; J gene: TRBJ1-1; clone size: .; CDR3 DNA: TGCAGTGGTCAGGGGGGCACTGAAGCTTTCTTT; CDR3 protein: CSGQGGTEAFF
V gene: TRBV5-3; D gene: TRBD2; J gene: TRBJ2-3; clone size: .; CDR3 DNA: TGTGCCAGAAGTCGAATGCGGGGGGGCTGGACAGATACGCAGTATTTT; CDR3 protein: CARSRMRGGWTDTQYF
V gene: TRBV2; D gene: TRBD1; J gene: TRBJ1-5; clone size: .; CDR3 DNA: TGTGCCAGTACCTCGGACAGGGATCAGCCCCAGCATTTT; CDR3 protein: CASTSDRDQPQHF
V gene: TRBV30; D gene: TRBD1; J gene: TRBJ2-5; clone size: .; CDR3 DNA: TGTGCCTGGAGGTCGACAGGGGGCCGAGAGACCCAGTACTTC; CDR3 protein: CAWRSTGGRETQYF
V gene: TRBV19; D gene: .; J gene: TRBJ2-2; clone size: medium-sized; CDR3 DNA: TGTGCCAGTAGTATCTTCCCACAGGGAGCCACCGGGGAGCTGTTTTTT; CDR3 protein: CASSIFPQGATGELFF
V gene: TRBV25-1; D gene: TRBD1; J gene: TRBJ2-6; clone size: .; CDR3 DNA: TGTGCCAGCAGTGGGGGACAGGGGGCCAACGTCCTGACTTTC; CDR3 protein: CASSGGQGANVLTF
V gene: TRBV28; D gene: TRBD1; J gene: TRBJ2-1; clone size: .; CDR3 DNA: TGTGCCAGCACCCCCAGTTCGGGACAGGGCTCCTACAATGAGCAGTTCTTC; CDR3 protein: CASTPSSGQGSYNEQFF
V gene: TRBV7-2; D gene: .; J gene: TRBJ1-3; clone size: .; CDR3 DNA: TGTGCCAGCGGGGGCGTCGGAAACACCATATATTTT; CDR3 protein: CASGGVGNTIYF
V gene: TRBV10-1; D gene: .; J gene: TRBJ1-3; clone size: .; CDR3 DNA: TGCGCCAGCACCCGGGCGCCTGGAAACACCATATATTTT; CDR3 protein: CASTRAPGNTIYF
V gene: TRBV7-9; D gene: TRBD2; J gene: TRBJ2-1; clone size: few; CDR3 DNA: TGTGCCAGCAGCCCTGATAGCGGGCTTTGGAACAATGAGCAGTTCTTC; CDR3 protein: CASSPDSGLWNNEQFF
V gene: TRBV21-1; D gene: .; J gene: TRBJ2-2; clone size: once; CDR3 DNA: TGTGCCAGCAGCAAAGCGGGGACAGGGGGCGAGACCGGGGAGCTGTTTTTT; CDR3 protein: CASSKAGTGGETGELFF
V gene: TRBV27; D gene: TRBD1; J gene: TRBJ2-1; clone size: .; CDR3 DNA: TGTGCCAGCAGTTTATCGCTTTGGACAGGGACTGATGAGCAGTTCTTC; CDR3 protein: CASSLSLWTGTDEQFF
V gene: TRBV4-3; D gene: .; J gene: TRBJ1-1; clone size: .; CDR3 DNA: TGCGCCAGCAGCCAAGAAGTTGTGTTGAACACTGAAGCTTTCTTT; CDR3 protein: CASSQEVVLNTEAFF
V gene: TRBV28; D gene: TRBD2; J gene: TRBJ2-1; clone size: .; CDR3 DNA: TGTGCCAGCAGCTTAGATAGCGGGAGGATCGAGCAGTTCTTC; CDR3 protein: CASSLDSGRIEQFF
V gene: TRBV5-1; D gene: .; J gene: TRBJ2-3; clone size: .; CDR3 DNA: TGCGCCAGCAGCGCGGGACGCCCGACAGATACGCAGTATTTT; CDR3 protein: CASSAGRPTDTQYF
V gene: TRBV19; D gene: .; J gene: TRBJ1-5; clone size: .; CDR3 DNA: TGTGCCAGTAGTATTGAGGGGAAGGTTTTTAACCAGCCCCAGCATTTT; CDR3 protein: CASSIEGKVFNQPQHF
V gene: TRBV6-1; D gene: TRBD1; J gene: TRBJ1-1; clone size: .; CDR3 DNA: TGTGCCAGCAGCCGGGACAGGGGGCGCGCCGAAGCTTTCTTT; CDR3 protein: CASSRDRGRAEAFF
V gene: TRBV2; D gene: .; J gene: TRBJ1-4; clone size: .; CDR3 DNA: TGTGCCAGCAGGACTGGACGGGGGGAAAAACTGTTTTTT; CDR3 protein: CASRTGRGEKLFF
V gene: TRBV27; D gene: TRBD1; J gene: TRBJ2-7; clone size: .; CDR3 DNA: TGTGCCAGCGGGGACAGGGGAGGCGGCGAGCAGTACTTC; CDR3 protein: CASGDRGGGEQYF
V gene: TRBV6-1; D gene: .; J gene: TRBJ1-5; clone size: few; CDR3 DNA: TGTGCCAGCATCGACAGTCAGGTGAATCAGCCCCAGCATTTT; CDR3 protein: CASIDSQVNQPQHF